This T cell receptor beta chain was documented in a study of CD8 T cells in ankylosing spondylitis. Regarding the study as a whole: Disease-linked clones reportedly concentrated significantly in matched ankylosing spondylitis synovial fluid.

Details on this clonotype: Its antigen remains unknown.

The CDR3 sequence is 15 residues long. V lost 0 bases and J 8 bases, leaving 13 bases between the germline ends. As the method for making TCR beta libraries, quantitative 5'-RACE with molecular barcodes was used. Each CDR3 protein gets one entry after TCRdb re-called the 5' RACE reads with MiXCR. This table has about 130,000 distinct CDR3 sequences, 7% appearing once. Sequenced: blood, either unsorted or a sorted T cell fraction (not recorded which). The chain has TRBV12-3 or TRBV12-4 and TRBJ1-4; perhaps TRBD1 as D (6 bases). The clonotype originates from a male donor with ankylosing spondylitis or in good health (not recorded which). As DNA, the CDR3 is TGTGCCAGCAGTTTAGCCGGGGGCAGTCGAGAAAAACTGTTTTTT. Protein: CASSLAGGSREKLFF.